One and the same sample provided the 4 T cell receptor beta chains below, sequenced in a study of blood T cell repertoires in COVID-19. TCRdb's table, derived via immunoSEQ multiplex PCR, lists solely in-frame clones and lacks some. The sample contains 110,000 or so clones, roughly four fifths of which appear only once. The sequenced material came from peripheral blood. The receptors originated from a man between 45 and 60 years old with acute or convalescent COVID-19.

The V call is TRBV19, the J call TRBJ1-3; 10 nucleotides line up with TRBD1. Germline-derived CDR1 and CDR2 are LNHDA and SQIVND (reference sequence). The CDR3 extends over 16 amino acids. V lost 6 bases and J lost 1; bases outside the gene matches: 6. The CDR3 nucleotides are TGTGCCAGTAGCGACAGGGGGCGTTGGTCTGGAAACACCATATATTTT. This codes for CASSDRGRWSGNTIYF.

The chain recombines TRBV30 with TRBJ1-6, with D unclear. The CDR3 has 12 amino acids. Germline CDR1 and CDR2: GTSNPN and SVGIG (reference sequence). Trimming removed 5 bases from V and 5 bases from J, with 7 bases in between. The DNA of the CDR3 is TGTGCCTGGCGAGCCGATAATTCACCCCTCCACTTT. This sequence encodes CAWRADNSPLHF.

The chain links TRBV27 to TRBJ1-6; the match to TRBD1 covers 7 bases. With 7 bases clipped from V and 8 bases from J, the junction kept 8 bases outside the gene matches. Germline values: CDR1 MNHEY, CDR2 SMNVEV (reference sequence). The CDR3 loop spans 14 amino acids. CDR3 amino acids: CASNTQGPDSPLHF. The CDR3 DNA is TGTGCCAGCAACACACAGGGGCCCGATTCACCCCTCCACTTT.

This sequence joins TRBV19 and TRBJ1-2, with D tentatively TRBD1 (5 bases). V lost 5 bases, J lost 7 bases, and 14 bases lay in between. The CDR3 spans 13 residues. CDR1 is LNHDA and CDR2 is SQIVND in the germline V gene (reference sequence). The CDR3 bases are TGTGCCAGTAGTCTTTCCCAAGGGGCTGGCTACACCTTC. Translation gives CASSLSQGAGYTF.